These T cell receptor beta chains were read from a single sample in a study of vaccination effects on CD4 cells after COVID-19. The method was immunoSEQ multiplex PCR; TCRdb's version includes in-frame clones alone and lacks a portion of them. In the table there are approximately 12,000 clones, approximately 71% of which are singletons. These receptors' targets are unknown. Specimen: CD4+ T cells from PBMCs cultured with SARS-CoV-2 spike peptides, collected after COVID-19 vaccination. The origin of the receptors is a human donor who received a COVID-19 vaccine. The CDR3 runs from the conserved cysteine through the conserved F or W. A D gene is named only where the DNA matches it firmly. Clone sizes are given selectively: once, few, many, or a class where the clone is expanded.

TRBD1	TRBV4-2	few	TRBJ1-3	CASSSQGTGNTIYF	TGTGCCAGCAGTTCACAGGGGACTGGAAACACCATATATTTT
NA	TRBV5-1	NA	TRBJ2-7	CASSLEAEQYF	TGCGCCAGCAGCTTGGAAGCCGAGCAGTACTTC
NA	TRBV18	NA	TRBJ1-2	CASSPRREAVYGYTF	TGTGCCAGCTCACCCCGCCGCGAGGCGGTCTATGGCTACACCTTC
NA	TRBV7-9	NA	TRBJ1-6	CASSAEIPNSPLHF	TGTGCCAGCAGCGCCGAGATCCCGAATTCACCCCTCCACTTT
TRBD2	TRBV30	NA	TRBJ2-1	CAWSLSGLAVDNEQFF	TGTGCCTGGAGCCTCTCGGGACTAGCGGTCGACAATGAGCAGTTCTTC
NA	TRBV19	NA	TRBJ1-2	CASSARNYGYTF	TGTGCCAGTAGTGCCCGGAACTATGGCTACACCTTC
TRBD1	TRBV27	NA	TRBJ1-6	CASSLGQGFNSPLHF	TGTGCCAGCAGTTTAGGACAGGGATTTAATTCACCCCTCCACTTT
NA	TRBV6-4	NA	TRBJ1-2	CASSEGTGGYTF	TGTGCCAGCAGTGAGGGGACCGGTGGCTACACCTTC
TRBD1	TRBV12-3/TRBV12-4	NA	TRBJ1-2	CASSLQGAGGYTF	TGTGCCAGCAGTTTGCAGGGGGCAGGTGGCTACACCTTC
TRBD1	TRBV12-5	NA	TRBJ1-1	CASGLAFGGDRNTEAFF	TGTGCTAGTGGTTTGGCCTTTGGGGGGGACAGAAACACTGAAGCTTTCTTT
NA	TRBV6-1	medium-sized	TRBJ1-5	CASSDRDGENQPQHF	TGTGCCAGCAGTGATCGGGACGGAGAGAATCAGCCCCAGCATTTT
TRBD1	TRBV20-1	NA	TRBJ1-2	CSAGGLQTGGVGYTF	TGCAGTGCTGGTGGTTTACAGACAGGGGGCGTTGGCTACACCTTC
NA	TRBV14	NA	TRBJ1-3	CASSQGAGNTIYF	TGTGCCAGCAGCCAAGGCGCTGGAAACACCATATATTTT
TRBD2	TRBV3-1/TRBV3-2	NA	TRBJ2-7	CASSGTTSPYEQYF	TGTGCCAGCAGCGGAACGACTAGCCCCTACGAGCAGTACTTC
NA	TRBV7-9	few	TRBJ2-7	CASSLNGSPYEQYF	TGTGCCAGCAGCTTAAATGGTAGCCCCTACGAGCAGTACTTC
TRBD1	TRBV4-1	few	TRBJ1-3	CASSQRDRDSTIYF	TGCGCCAGCAGCCAGCGGGACAGGGATTCCACCATATATTTT
NA	TRBV5-4	NA	TRBJ1-6	CASSLGGGVTYNSPLHF	TGTGCCAGCAGCTTGGGAGGGGGAGTTACCTATAATTCACCCCTCCACTTT
NA	TRBV4-3	NA	TRBJ2-5	CASSQGQGRGYQETQYF	TGCGCCAGCAGCCAAGGGCAGGGACGAGGTTACCAAGAGACCCAGTACTTC
TRBD1	TRBV2	NA	TRBJ1-1	CASSGWTGEAFF	TGTGCCAGCAGTGGATGGACAGGTGAAGCTTTCTTT
NA	TRBV19	NA	TRBJ1-5	CASSIQGSPQHF	TGTGCCAGTAGTATACAGGGATCACCCCAGCATTTT
NA	TRBV6-5	NA	TRBJ1-1	CASSYRAELNTEAFF	TGTGCCAGCAGTTACAGGGCAGAACTGAACACTGAAGCTTTCTTT
TRBD1	TRBV5-5	NA	TRBJ1-1	CASSFSGGGGTEAFF	TGTGCCAGCAGCTTCTCAGGGGGCGGGGGGACTGAAGCTTTCTTT
NA	TRBV27	once	TRBJ2-7	CASSLATGPSYEQYF	TGTGCCAGCAGTTTAGCTACAGGTCCCTCCTACGAGCAGTACTTC
NA	TRBV5-1	NA	TRBJ1-4	CASNFGGLGNEKLFF	TGCGCCAGCAACTTCGGGGGGTTAGGTAATGAAAAACTGTTTTTT
NA	TRBV6-2/TRBV6-3	NA	TRBJ1-2	CASSSRVNYGYTF	TGTGCCAGCAGTTCCCGGGTGAACTATGGCTACACCTTC
NA	TRBV18	NA	TRBJ2-1	CASSPQTGREYNEQFF	TGTGCCAGCTCACCACAGACAGGGAGGGAGTACAATGAGCAGTTCTTC
NA	TRBV30	NA	TRBJ2-3	CAWSLQRLRDTQYF	TGTGCCTGGAGCCTACAGCGATTAAGGGATACGCAGTATTTT
NA	TRBV9	NA	TRBJ2-1	CASSVGTLVNNEQFF	TGTGCCAGCAGCGTAGGAACCCTGGTCAACAATGAGCAGTTCTTC
TRBD2	TRBV18	NA	TRBJ2-1	CASSPQGPLAGGYNEQFF	TGTGCCAGCTCACCCCAGGGCCCACTAGCGGGTGGCTACAATGAGCAGTTCTTC
NA	TRBV12-5	few	TRBJ1-1	CASGLVKGLPGAFF	TGTGCTAGTGGTTTGGTAAAGGGTCTCCCTGGAGCTTTCTTT
NA	TRBV5-1	NA	TRBJ2-1	CASSHPVVRVGEITYNEQFF	TGCGCCAGCAGCCATCCTGTAGTCCGGGTCGGGGAAATCACCTACAATGAGCAGTTCTTC
TRBD1	TRBV9	NA	TRBJ2-5	CASSAGTGGLETQYF	TGTGCCAGCAGCGCCGGGACAGGGGGGTTGGAGACCCAGTACTTC
NA	TRBV19	NA	TRBJ2-5	CASCLGGRQETQYF	TGTGCCAGTTGCCTAGGGGGGCGGCAAGAGACCCAGTACTTC
NA	TRBV11-2	NA	TRBJ1-5	CASSLYENQPQHF	TGTGCCAGCAGCTTATACGAAAATCAGCCCCAGCATTTT
TRBD1	TRBV6-6	once	TRBJ1-5	CASTTRDSKRNQPQHF	TGTGCCAGCACCACCAGGGACAGTAAGCGCAATCAGCCCCAGCATTTT
NA	TRBV28	NA	TRBJ1-2	CASNQGIQYYTF	TGTGCCAGCAATCAGGGGATACAATACTACACCTTC
NA	TRBV19	NA	TRBJ1-5	CASSKQGQSNQPQHF	TGTGCCAGTAGTAAACAAGGACAGTCAAATCAGCCCCAGCATTTT
TRBD1	TRBV28	NA	TRBJ1-1	CASSLFGQGNTEAFF	TGTGCCAGCAGTTTATTTGGACAGGGGAACACTGAAGCTTTCTTT
TRBD2	TRBV28	NA	TRBJ2-5	CASSLTGGQQETQYF	TGTGCCAGCAGTTTAACGGGAGGGCAGCAAGAGACCCAGTACTTC
NA	TRBV27	NA	TRBJ1-5	CASSLEVRSGQPQHF	TGTGCCAGCAGTTTAGAAGTCAGATCCGGGCAGCCCCAGCATTTT
TRBD1	TRBV6-2/TRBV6-3	few	TRBJ1-4	CASSRRPTTGGREKLFF	TGTGCCAGCAGCCGTCGTCCGACCACAGGGGGACGTGAAAAACTGTTTTTT
NA	TRBV7-9	few	TRBJ1-5	CASSHRGYQPQHF	TGTGCCAGCAGCCATAGGGGGTATCAGCCCCAGCATTTT
NA	TRBV28	NA	TRBJ2-1	CASSLAGSFYNEQFF	TGTGCCAGCAGTTTAGCGGGAAGTTTCTACAATGAGCAGTTCTTC
NA	TRBV4-1	NA	TRBJ2-5	CASSQVGAGYETQYF	TGCGCCAGCAGCCAAGTGGGGGCAGGATATGAGACCCAGTACTTC
NA	TRBV18	NA	TRBJ1-3	CATQEGPGNTIYF	TGTGCCACCCAAGAGGGCCCTGGAAACACCATATATTTT
NA	TRBV19	NA	TRBJ2-3	CASSIGYADTQYF	TGTGCCAGTAGTATCGGATACGCAGATACGCAGTATTTT
NA	TRBV18	NA	TRBJ1-4	CASSPGRQDEKLFF	TGTGCCAGCTCACCAGGCCGTCAAGATGAAAAACTGTTTTTT
TRBD2	TRBV6-1	once	TRBJ2-2	CASSERRGVGTGELFF	TGTGCCAGCAGTGAACGTCGGGGGGTTGGAACCGGGGAGCTGTTTTTT
NA	TRBV28	NA	TRBJ1-6	CASSPPYNSPLHF	TGTGCCAGCAGTCCTCCTTATAATTCACCCCTCCACTTT
TRBD1	TRBV4-1	NA	TRBJ1-5	CASSQDPRQGARNQPQHF	TGCGCCAGCAGCCAAGATCCCAGACAGGGGGCGCGTAATCAGCCCCAGCATTTT
NA	TRBV7-9	few	TRBJ2-7	CASSLDGHGSGYYEQYF	TGTGCCAGCAGCTTAGATGGACACGGATCAGGCTACTACGAGCAGTACTTC
NA	TRBV29-1	once	TRBJ2-3	CSAQSPTDTQYF	TGCAGCGCCCAAAGTCCCACAGATACGCAGTATTTT
TRBD1	TRBV7-6	few	TRBJ2-2	CASSQYTGGGDTGELFF	TGTGCCAGCAGCCAATACACAGGGGGCGGTGACACCGGGGAGCTGTTTTTT
NA	TRBV5-5	NA	TRBJ1-4	CASSLGGSDNEKLFF	TGTGCCAGCAGCTTAGGGGGGTCCGATAATGAAAAACTGTTTTTT
TRBD1	TRBV3-1/TRBV3-2	medium-sized	TRBJ2-2	CASSPQGAGTGELFF	TGTGCCAGCAGTCCACAGGGGGCGGGGACCGGGGAGCTGTTTTTT
NA	TRBV7-9	few	TRBJ2-1	CASSFSNEQFF	TGTGCCAGCTCCTTCTCCAATGAGCAGTTCTTC
NA	TRBV6-5	NA	TRBJ1-2	CASSYSISYGYTF	TGTGCCAGCAGTTACTCGATTTCGTATGGCTACACCTTC
TRBD1	TRBV6-2/TRBV6-3	NA	TRBJ1-1	CASSGTGKELAFF	TGTGCCAGCAGTGGGACAGGGAAGGAGTTAGCTTTCTTT
NA	TRBV5-1	NA	TRBJ2-1	CASSCPACHEQFF	TGCGCCAGCAGTTGTCCCGCGTGCCATGAGCAGTTCTTC